The 8 T cell receptor beta chains below all came from one sample that was sequenced in a study of blood T cell repertoires in COVID-19. Generated by immunoSEQ multiplex PCR, the TCRdb table keeps only in-frame clones and is missing some. Counted here are approximately 80,000 clones, around 89% occurring once; the ten biggest clones make up over 8.5%. The sequencing input was peripheral blood. The source is a human donor in a cohort sampled during active COVID-19.

The chain carries TRBV29-1 and TRBJ1-2, with D unclear. V was clipped by 3 bases and J by 7 bases, with 9 bases between them. The CDR3 length is 11 residues. The V gene's germline CDR1 is SQVTM and CDR2 ANQGSEA. This CDR3 is CSVDRGTGYTF. CDR3 sequence (DNA): TGCAGCGTTGATCGGGGTACTGGCTACACCTTC.

The chain uses TRBV29-1 and TRBJ1-1; D not resolved. This CDR3 has 12 amino acids. Germline V gene data show CDR1 as SQVTM and CDR2 as ANQGSEA. Trimming removed 5 bases from V and 6 bases from J, with 13 bases in between. The CDR3 loop is CSVLLGGAEAFF. The CDR3 bases are TGCAGCGTTCTTCTGGGAGGCGCTGAAGCTTTCTTT.

This chain links TRBV19 with TRBJ2-1; 10 positions match TRBD2. The J segment lost 3 bases and the V segment lost 5 bases, leaving 4 bases of the junction unmatched. This CDR3 contains 15 residues. The germline V gene encodes CDR1 LNHDA and CDR2 SQIVND (reference sequence). The CDR3 DNA reads as TGTGCCAGTAGTTTAACTAGCGGGAACTACAATGAGCAGTTCTTC. Its protein is CASSLTSGNYNEQFF.

The chain employs TRBV19 and TRBJ2-1, with 7 positions matching TRBD1. The germline V gene encodes CDR1 LNHDA and CDR2 SQIVND (reference sequence). The CDR3 is 15 amino acids. V lost 3 bases to trimming and J lost 10 bases; unmatched junction nucleotides: 12. For the CDR3, the DNA is TGTGCCAGTAGTATTTCCAGGGGGACCCCGGGCGAGCAGTTCTTC. Protein: CASSISRGTPGEQFF.

The V gene is TRBV6-6, the J gene TRBJ1-4; no clear D. Germline CDR1 reads MNHNY; CDR2 reads SVGAGI (reference sequence). The CDR3 is made up of 16 amino acids. V lost 0 bases to trimming and J lost 0 bases, with 8 bases between them. CDR3 sequence: CASSYSQFATNEKLFF. The CDR3 DNA sequence: TGTGCCAGCAGTTACTCCCAGTTTGCAACTAATGAAAAACTGTTTTTT.

The chain is built from TRBV7-8 and TRBJ2-7; the match to TRBD2 covers 8 bases. Losses at the gene ends were 6 bases for V and 7 bases for J; bases not matched to a gene: 11. CDR3 length: 14 amino acids. The germline gives CDR1 SGHVS, CDR2 FQNEAQ. CDR3 nucleotides: TGTGCCAGCAGGCAGCGGGAGAACGTGCGGGAGCAGTACTTC. Translation gives CASRQRENVREQYF.

The chain recombines TRBV14 with TRBJ1-2, with D perhaps matching TRBD1 (5 bases). V was pared by 1 base and J by 6 bases, with 15 bases between. The CDR3 runs 15 residues. The V gene's germline CDR1 is SGHDN and CDR2 FVKESK. The CDR3, as DNA: TGTGCCAGCAGCCAAGTGGGTTCAGGGAACCATGGCTACACCTTC. Amino acid sequence: CASSQVGSGNHGYTF.

The CDR3 reads CAWTDGGTDTQYF. CDR3 bases: TGTGCCTGGACGGACGGGGGTACAGATACGCAGTATTTT. This chain connects TRBV30 to TRBJ2-3; TRBD2 might be the D (6 bases). V lost 4 bases to trimming and J lost 3 bases, with 11 bases between them. Germline V CDR1 and CDR2: GTSNPN, SVGIG (reference sequence). The CDR3 length is 13 residues.